Sequencing of this T cell receptor (beta chain) was carried out in a study of blood T cell repertoires in COVID-19. About the study: Sites across the United States, Italy and Spain contributed samples from acute and convalescent COVID-19. Sources were T cells, B-cell-depleted T cells, or PBMCs; the material itself was cDNA or gDNA.

Germline V lookup: CDR1 MNHEY, CDR2 SMNVEV (reference sequence). This CDR3 comprises 16 residues. V trimming: 3 bases; J trimming: 0 bases; junction bases outside the gene matches: 2. Repertoires were generated with immunoSEQ multiplex PCR, while TCRdb's copy carries only in-frame clones and drops some. This table has about 68,000 clones, roughly nine tenths appearing once. The chain links TRBV27 to TRBJ2-2; 9 bases agree with TRBD1. The sequenced sample was peripheral blood. This receptor was taken from a man in his forties or fifties with active COVID-19. The CDR3 loop reads CASSLRDRANTGELFF. In nucleotides, the CDR3 is TGTGCCAGCAGTTTGAGGGACAGGGCGAACACCGGGGAGCTGTTTTTT.